The present entry profiles one T cell receptor beta chain with its context. The antigen is unknown. The data derive from a study of T-cell memory formation after mild COVID-19. General study points: Clones shrinking from day 15 to 85 showed even CD4/CD8 mixes; later expanders tilted CD4+.

TCRdb called the 5' RACE reads again in MiXCR, with one record for every CDR3 protein. The sample lists about 300,000 distinct CDR3 sequences, approximately 19% occurring once. Per the germline V gene, CDR1 is MNHNS and CDR2 is SASEGT. Trimming removed 7 bases from V and 2 bases from J, with 18 bases in between. The CDR3 runs to 15 residues. The receptor comes from a young man who had mild COVID-19 (a few samples of this study predate the infection). Cell type and time point are not known. The gene calls are TRBV6-1 and TRBJ2-7; D ambiguous. Sequences were obtained from PBMCs or a T cell subset sorted from them (not recorded which). The CDR3 sequence is CASNPRQSSAYEQYF. CDR3 nucleotides: TGTGCCAGCAACCCCCGGCAGTCTTCAGCCTACGAGCAGTACTTC.